These 21 T cell receptor beta chains originate from one sample sequenced in a study of CD8 T cells in Susac syndrome. Random hexamers were used to reverse transcribe an amount of 0.5 to 1 ug RNA. One entry per CDR3 protein, called by TCRdb with MiXCR from the immunoSEQ multiplex PCR reads. Of about 130,000 distinct CDR3 sequences in the sample, 90% to 95% were seen once. Sequencing was done on a sample of CD4+ T cells from PBMCs. Receptors were obtained from a human donor in good health.

The rearrangement joins TRBV5-1 to TRBJ1-3; no definite D call. V was shortened by 5 bases and J by 4 bases, with 16 bases between the two germline ends. Germline V CDR1 and CDR2: SGHRS, YFSETQ. The CDR3 sequence is 15 residues long. DNA of the CDR3: TGCGCCAGCAGTCTGGGCGAAGTGAGGGGAAACACCATATATTTT. It yields the protein CASSLGEVRGNTIYF.

The V and J genes are TRBV3-1 and TRBJ1-1, with a possible D match to TRBD1 (6 bases). Germline V gene data show CDR1 as LGHDT and CDR2 as YNNKEL (reference sequence). V lost 6 bases, J lost 4 bases, and 15 bases lay in between. CDR3 size: 14 residues. CDR3 residues: CASSRTVGITEAFF. For the CDR3, the DNA is TGTGCCAGCAGTCGGACAGTAGGAATCACTGAAGCTTTCTTT.

The chain recombines TRBV28 with TRBJ2-6, with D perhaps matching TRBD1 or TRBD2 (5 bases each). The CDR3 runs to 16 residues. In germline, CDR1 is MDHEN, CDR2 SYDVKM. V lost 4 bases and J lost 4, with 14 bases in between. The CDR3 reads CASSSPGGAGANVLTF. The CDR3 coding sequence is TGTGCCAGCAGTTCACCTGGGGGTGCAGGGGCCAACGTCCTGACTTTC.

The rearrangement links TRBV5-6 to TRBJ2-7; D remains ambiguous. There are 12 residues in the CDR3. In germline, CDR1 is SGHDT, CDR2 YYEEEE. Trimming shortened V by 0 bases and J by 6 bases, and 7 bases separated the two germline ends. CDR3 residues: CASSLVSGEQYF. DNA of the CDR3: TGTGCCAGCAGCTTGGTGTCGGGCGAGCAGTACTTC.

This clonotype was seen a single time. This rearrangement joins TRBV14 to TRBJ1-4; the D gene is possibly TRBD1 (6 bases). Trimming removed 4 bases from V and 8 bases from J, with 14 bases in between. Germline CDR1 and CDR2: SGHDN and FVKESK. This CDR3 comprises 14 residues. The CDR3 protein is CASSREQGFEKLFF. In DNA, the CDR3 is TGTGCCAGCAGCCGAGAACAGGGTTTCGAAAAACTGTTTTTT.

The chain couples TRBV3-1 to TRBJ2-1; 8 nucleotides agree with TRBD2. This CDR3 spans 15 amino acids. V trimming: 6 bases; J trimming: 1 base; junction bases outside the gene matches: 5. The germline V gene encodes CDR1 LGHDT and CDR2 YNNKEL (reference sequence). CDR3 coding DNA: TGTGCCAGCAGGCTAACTAGCGGATCCTACAATGAGCAGTTCTTC. It specifies CASRLTSGSYNEQFF.

The J gene is TRBJ2-1, the V gene TRBV3-1; tentatively, D is TRBD2 (6 bases). Germline V gives CDR1 LGHDT, CDR2 YNNKEL (reference sequence). V was trimmed by 4 bases and J by 5 bases, leaving 18 bases between them. This CDR3 is built from 16 residues. This chain's CDR3 is CASSLSTLAKNNEQFF. The CDR3 region has the DNA TGTGCCAGCAGCCTTTCAACTCTAGCGAAAAACAATGAGCAGTTCTTC.

This sequence joins TRBV2 and TRBJ2-2, with 10 bases lining up with TRBD2. The CDR3 covers 17 residues. Germline V gives CDR1 SNHLY, CDR2 FYNNEI. Unmatched junction bases numbered 15, after V lost 6 bases and J lost 8 bases. CDR3 in DNA: TGTGCCAGCAGCCCTCTATCGGGACTAGCGTTAGTGGGGGAGCTGTTTTTT. As protein: CASSPLSGLALVGELFF.

This chain joins TRBV12-3 or TRBV12-4 and TRBJ2-3; 10 positions agree with TRBD2. The CDR3 totals 15 residues. J was trimmed by 2 bases and V by 6 bases; bases with no gene match: 5. The CDR3 reads CASSKLAGYTDTQYF. The CDR3 coding sequence is TGTGCCAGCAGCAAACTAGCGGGATACACAGATACGCAGTATTTT.

The chain has TRBV18 and TRBJ2-1, with D perhaps matching TRBD2 (5 bases). CDR3 size: 13 residues. Germline V gene data show CDR1 as KGHSH and CDR2 as LQKENI. V was trimmed by 3 bases and J by 6 bases, leaving 9 bases between them. CDR3 sequence reads: CASSPVSANEQFF. In DNA form, the CDR3 reads TGTGCCAGCTCACCCGTTAGCGCCAATGAGCAGTTCTTC.

The chain employs TRBV28 and TRBJ2-5, with D unresolved. V shed 10 bases and J shed 5 bases, with 14 bases lying between them. CDR3 length equals 12 residues. Germline assignment: CDR1 MDHEN and CDR2 SYDVKM. The CDR3, as DNA: TGTGCCACAGCGAGGTTATCGGAGACCCAGTACTTC. Translating it yields CATARLSETQYF. The complete variable domain, with remaining parts taken from reference TRBV28 and TRBJ2-5, reads DVKVTQSSRYLVKRTGEKVFLECVQDMDHENMFWYRQDPGLGLRLIYFSYDVKMKEKGDIPEGYSVSREKKERFSLILESASTNQTSMYLCATARLSETQYFGPGTRLLVL.

Remarks on this clonotype: The germline gene is not matched at one end of the junction; a read error may be the cause. The chain couples TRBV29-1 to TRBJ1-3, with no clear D. The CDR3 has 13 amino acids. Germline lookup yields CDR1 SQVTM and CDR2 ANQGSEA. The CDR3 reads CSVQLGPGNAIYF. CDR3 nucleotide sequence: TGCAGCGTTCAGTTGGGTCCCGGAAACGCCATATATTTT.

The chain links TRBV14 to TRBJ2-5; tentative D call: TRBD1 (5 bases). Germline V gene lookup returns CDR1 SGHDN and CDR2 FVKESK. Trimming cost V 3 bases and J 5 bases, with 16 bases left between them. The CDR3 spans 15 residues. The CDR3 loop reads CASSHHQGISETQYF. CDR3 coding DNA: TGTGCCAGCAGCCACCATCAGGGTATCTCCGAGACCCAGTACTTC.

In DNA form, the CDR3 reads TGCAGCGTTCAACGGACCGACCACAATGAGCAGTTCTTC. It encodes CSVQRTDHNEQFF. V usage is TRBV29-1 and J usage is TRBJ2-1; D is unresolved. V dropped 5 bases and J dropped 5 bases, with 13 bases sitting between them. This CDR3 contains 13 residues. In germline, CDR1 is SQVTM, CDR2 ANQGSEA.

This sequence joins TRBV3-1 and TRBJ1-3; D ambiguous. Germline-derived CDR1 and CDR2 are LGHDT and YNNKEL (reference sequence). The CDR3 covers 15 residues. The germline V and J ends were trimmed by 4 bases and 4 bases, with 14 bases remaining between them. The CDR3 DNA reads as TGTGCCAGCAGCCCCACCGGGTCGGCGGGAAACACCATATATTTT. Its protein product is CASSPTGSAGNTIYF.

V usage is TRBV2 and J usage is TRBJ2-6, with D perhaps matching TRBD2 (6 bases). There are 15 residues in the CDR3. Germline V gene sequence: CDR1 SNHLY, CDR2 FYNNEI. Trimming cost V 2 bases and J 2 bases, with 7 bases left between them. CDR3 amino acids: CASSERRAGANVLTF. CDR3 in DNA: TGTGCCAGCAGTGAAAGGAGGGCTGGGGCCAACGTCCTGACTTTC.

The genes are TRBV5-5 and TRBJ2-7; D gene ambiguous. V lost 4 bases and J 4 bases, leaving 18 bases between the germline ends. CDR3 length equals 15 residues. Looked up from germline, CDR1 is SGHKS and CDR2 is YYEKEE (reference sequence). The CDR3 sequence is CASSPNTPELYEQYF. CDR3 DNA: TGTGCCAGCAGCCCCAATACTCCAGAACTTTACGAGCAGTACTTC.

The chain has TRBV20-1 and TRBJ2-3; 8 bases are a match to TRBD1. The CDR3 runs to 11 residues. V shed 6 bases and J 4 bases; nucleotides not matched to a gene: 0. Germline assignment: CDR1 DFQATT and CDR2 SNEGSKA (reference sequence). The CDR3 region is CSARGPDTQYF. The CDR3 DNA is TGCAGTGCCAGGGGGCCAGATACGCAGTATTTT.

CDR3 sequence: CASSLGQGAYNEQFF. In DNA form, the CDR3 reads TGTGCCAGCAGTTTGGGCCAGGGGGCATACAATGAGCAGTTCTTC. The J gene is TRBJ2-1, the V gene TRBV27, with 8 bases fitting TRBD1. Looked up from germline, CDR1 is MNHEY and CDR2 is SMNVEV (reference sequence). The CDR3 is 15 residues long. V lost 3 bases and J lost 4; bases outside the gene matches: 5.

This clonotype turned up a few times. This chain connects TRBV19 to TRBJ1-2; tentatively, D is TRBD1 (6 bases). The CDR3 extends over 15 amino acids. Germline CDR1 LNHDA, CDR2 SQIVND (reference sequence). V lost 5 bases and J lost 0, with 13 bases in between. CDR3 nucleotides: TGTGCCAGTAGTCTCCGGACAGATACTAACTATGGCTACACCTTC. Its translation: CASSLRTDTNYGYTF.

The chain joins TRBV25-1 to TRBJ2-3; 9 bases are shared with TRBD1. The CDR3 spans 14 residues. Looked up from germline, CDR1 is MGHDK and CDR2 is SYGVNS. V trimming: 4 bases; J trimming: 4 bases; junction bases outside the gene matches: 3. The CDR3 nucleotides are TGTGCCAGCAGTGCGGACAGGGGAGCAGATACGCAGTATTTT. Translating gives CASSADRGADTQYF.